By frequency, the clone carrying this T cell receptor (beta chain) is medium-sized. The antigen is undetermined. TRB amplification used approximately 250 ng of peripheral blood genomic DNA. This specimen belongs to a study of T cell clusters in autoimmune cytopenias. CDR1 and CDR2 from the germline V gene are SGHNT and YYREEE (reference sequence). The CDR3 contains 14 residues. Study results and caveats: Primary autoimmune cytopenia patients seemingly lacked the physiological T cell clusters found in healthy donors.

TRB was amplified by touch-down multiplex PCR, primer pools A and B combined. TCRdb re-called the multiplex PCR reads and catalogs CDR3 proteins one per entry, DNA excluded. This sample's table has 3,000 to 5,000 distinct CDR3 sequences. These records were also assigned to another study, of T cell repertoires in aging, cancer and after chemotherapy. From that paper: Repeat sampling of healthy donors over several months to years showed clear clonal overlap.

The source material was peripheral blood. This TCR was sampled from a human donor in good health. This chain uses TRBV5-4 with TRBJ2-7; checking the TCRdb D call of TRBD1 is not possible without DNA. The CDR3: CASSLGGTGNEQYF.